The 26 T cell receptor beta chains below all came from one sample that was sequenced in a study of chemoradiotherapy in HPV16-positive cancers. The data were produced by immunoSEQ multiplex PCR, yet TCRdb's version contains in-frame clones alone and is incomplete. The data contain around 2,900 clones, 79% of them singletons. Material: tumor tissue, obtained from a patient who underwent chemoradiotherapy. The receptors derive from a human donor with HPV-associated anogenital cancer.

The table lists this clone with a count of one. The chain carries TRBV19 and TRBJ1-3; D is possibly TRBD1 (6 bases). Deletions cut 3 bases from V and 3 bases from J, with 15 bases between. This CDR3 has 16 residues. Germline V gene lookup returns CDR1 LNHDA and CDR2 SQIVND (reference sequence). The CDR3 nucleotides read TGTGCCAGTAGTATTATACGGGGGGCGCGTGGAAACACCATATATTTT. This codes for CASSIIRGARGNTIYF. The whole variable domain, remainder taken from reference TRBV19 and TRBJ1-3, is DGGITQSPKYLFRKEGQNVTLSCEQNLNHDAMYWYRQDPGQGLRLIYYSQIVNDFQKGDIAEGYSVSREKKESFPLTVTSAQKNPTAFYLCASSIIRGARGNTIYFGEGSWLTVV.

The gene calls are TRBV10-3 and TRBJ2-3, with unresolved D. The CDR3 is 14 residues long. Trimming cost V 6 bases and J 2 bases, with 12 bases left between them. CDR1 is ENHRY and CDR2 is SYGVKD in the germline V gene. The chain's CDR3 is CAIRSPQYTDTQYF. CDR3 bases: TGTGCCATCAGATCACCGCAGTACACAGATACGCAGTATTTT.

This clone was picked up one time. In DNA, the CDR3 is TGTGCCAGCAGCTCCGGGACATGGGGATTAGAGACCCAGTACTTC. Translating gives CASSSGTWGLETQYF. The V gene is TRBV6-6, the J gene TRBJ2-5, with D tentatively TRBD1 (6 bases). The CDR3 is made up of 15 amino acids. V was pared by 6 bases and J by 4 bases, with 18 bases between. The germline gives CDR1 MNHNY, CDR2 SVGAGI (reference sequence).

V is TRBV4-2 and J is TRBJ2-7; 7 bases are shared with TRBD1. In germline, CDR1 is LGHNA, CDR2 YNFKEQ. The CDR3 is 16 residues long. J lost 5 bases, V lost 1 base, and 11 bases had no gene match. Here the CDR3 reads CASSQVGGSKVNEQYF. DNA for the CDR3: TGTGCCAGCAGCCAAGTAGGGGGCTCTAAAGTTAACGAGCAGTACTTC.

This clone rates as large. CDR3 in DNA: TGCAGCGTTAAGGAACAGTTTTATGGCTACACCTTC. Protein product: CSVKEQFYGYTF. The rearrangement joins TRBV29-1 to TRBJ1-2; the D is unclear. Trimming shortened V by 5 bases and J by 5 bases, and 12 bases separated the two germline ends. The CDR3 is 12 amino acids. Germline V lookup: CDR1 SQVTM, CDR2 ANQGSEA.

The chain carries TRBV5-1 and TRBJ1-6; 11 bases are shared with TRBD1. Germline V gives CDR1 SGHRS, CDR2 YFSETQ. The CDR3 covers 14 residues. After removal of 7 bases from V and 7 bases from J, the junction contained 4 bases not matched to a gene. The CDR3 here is CASRRDRGNSPLHF. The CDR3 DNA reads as TGCGCCAGCCGCCGGGACAGGGGGAATTCACCCCTCCACTTT.

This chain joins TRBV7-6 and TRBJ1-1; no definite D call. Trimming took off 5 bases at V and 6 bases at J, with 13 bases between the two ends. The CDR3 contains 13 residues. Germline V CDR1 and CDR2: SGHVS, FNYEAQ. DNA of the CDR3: TGTGCCAGCAGCCCGGCTAACAACGCTGAAGCTTTCTTT. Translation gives CASSPANNAEAFF.

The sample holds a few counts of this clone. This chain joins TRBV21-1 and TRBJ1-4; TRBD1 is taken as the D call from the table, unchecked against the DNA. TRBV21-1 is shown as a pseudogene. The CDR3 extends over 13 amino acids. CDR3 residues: CARTGGEDEKLFF. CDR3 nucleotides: TGTGCCAGGACAGGGGGCGAGGATGAAAAACTGTTTTTT.

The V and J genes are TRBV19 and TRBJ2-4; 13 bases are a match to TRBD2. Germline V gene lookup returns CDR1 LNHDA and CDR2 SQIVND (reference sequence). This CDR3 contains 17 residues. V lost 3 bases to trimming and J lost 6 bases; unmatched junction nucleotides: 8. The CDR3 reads CASSILGLAGVGNIQYF. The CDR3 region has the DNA TGTGCCAGTAGTATTTTAGGACTAGCGGGAGTTGGAAACATTCAGTACTTC.

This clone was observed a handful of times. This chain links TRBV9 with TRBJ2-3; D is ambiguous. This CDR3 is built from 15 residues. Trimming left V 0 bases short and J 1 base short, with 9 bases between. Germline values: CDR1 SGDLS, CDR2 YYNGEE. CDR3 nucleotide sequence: TGTGCCAGCAGCGTAGCCGGCAGTCGCACAGATACGCAGTATTTT. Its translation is CASSVAGSRTDTQYF.

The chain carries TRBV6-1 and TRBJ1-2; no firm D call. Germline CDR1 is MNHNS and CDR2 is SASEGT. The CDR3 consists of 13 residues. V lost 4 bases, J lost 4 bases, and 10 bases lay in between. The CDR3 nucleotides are TGTGCCAGCAGTGCGTGGGTTGCCTATGGCTACACCTTC. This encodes CASSAWVAYGYTF.

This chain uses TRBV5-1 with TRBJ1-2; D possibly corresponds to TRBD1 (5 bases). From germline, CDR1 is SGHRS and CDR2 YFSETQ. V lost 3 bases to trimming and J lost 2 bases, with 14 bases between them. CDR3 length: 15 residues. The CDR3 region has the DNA TGCGCCAGCAGCTCATGGGGGGTCCTCAACTATGGCTACACCTTC. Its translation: CASSSWGVLNYGYTF.

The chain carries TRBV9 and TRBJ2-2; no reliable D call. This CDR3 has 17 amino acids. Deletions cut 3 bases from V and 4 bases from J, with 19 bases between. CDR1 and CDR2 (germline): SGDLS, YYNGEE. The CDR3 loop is CASSANIGRLTTGELFF. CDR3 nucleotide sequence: TGTGCCAGCAGCGCGAACATAGGGCGACTTACCACCGGGGAGCTGTTTTTT. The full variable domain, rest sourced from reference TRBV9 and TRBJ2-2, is DSGVTQTPKHLITATGQRVTLRCSPRSGDLSVYWYQQSLDQGLQFLIQYYNGEERAKGNILERFSAQQFPDLHSELNLSSLELGDSALYFCASSANIGRLTTGELFFGEGSRLTVL.

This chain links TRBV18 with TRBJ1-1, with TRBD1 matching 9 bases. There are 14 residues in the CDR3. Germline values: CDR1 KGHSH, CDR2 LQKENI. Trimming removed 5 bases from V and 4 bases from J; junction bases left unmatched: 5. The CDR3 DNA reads TGTGCCAGCTCATCGACAGGGGGTAGCACTGAAGCTTTCTTT. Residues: CASSSTGGSTEAFF.

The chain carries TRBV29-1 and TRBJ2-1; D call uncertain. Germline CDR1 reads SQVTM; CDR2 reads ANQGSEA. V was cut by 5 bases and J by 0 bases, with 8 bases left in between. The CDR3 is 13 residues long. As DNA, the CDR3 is TGCAGCGTTACAATTAGCTCCTACAATGAGCAGTTCTTC. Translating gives CSVTISSYNEQFF.

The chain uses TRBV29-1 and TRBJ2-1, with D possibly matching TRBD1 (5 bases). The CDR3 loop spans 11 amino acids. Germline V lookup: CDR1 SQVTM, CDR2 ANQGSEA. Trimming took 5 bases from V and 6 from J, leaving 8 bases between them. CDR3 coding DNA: TGCAGCGTTAAGGGGCCCAATGAGCAGTTCTTC. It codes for CSVKGPNEQFF.

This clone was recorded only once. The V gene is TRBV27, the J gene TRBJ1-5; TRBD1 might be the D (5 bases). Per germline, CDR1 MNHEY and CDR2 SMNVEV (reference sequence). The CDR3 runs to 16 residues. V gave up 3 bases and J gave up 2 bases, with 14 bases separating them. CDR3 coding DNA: TGTGCCAGCAGTTTGCGAGGGACGTGGGGCAATCAGCCCCAGCATTTT. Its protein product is CASSLRGTWGNQPQHF.

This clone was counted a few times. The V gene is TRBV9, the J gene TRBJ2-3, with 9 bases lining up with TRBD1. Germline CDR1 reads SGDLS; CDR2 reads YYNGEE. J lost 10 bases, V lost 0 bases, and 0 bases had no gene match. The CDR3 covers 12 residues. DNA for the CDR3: TGTGCCAGCAGCGTAGGGGACAGGGCGCAGTATTTT. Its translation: CASSVGDRAQYF.

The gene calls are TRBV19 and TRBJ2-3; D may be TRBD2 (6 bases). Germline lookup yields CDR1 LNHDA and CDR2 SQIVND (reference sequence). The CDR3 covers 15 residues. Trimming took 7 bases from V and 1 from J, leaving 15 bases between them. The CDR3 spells CASTGVGGGTDTQYF. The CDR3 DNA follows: TGTGCCAGTACGGGGGTTGGAGGGGGCACAGATACGCAGTATTTT.

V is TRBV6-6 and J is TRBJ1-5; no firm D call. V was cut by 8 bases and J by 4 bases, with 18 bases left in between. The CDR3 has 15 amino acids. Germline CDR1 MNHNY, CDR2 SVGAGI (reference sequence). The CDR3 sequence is CASSLDGRENQPQHF. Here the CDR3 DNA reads TGTGCCAGCTCCCTAGATGGACGTGAAAATCAGCCCCAGCATTTT.

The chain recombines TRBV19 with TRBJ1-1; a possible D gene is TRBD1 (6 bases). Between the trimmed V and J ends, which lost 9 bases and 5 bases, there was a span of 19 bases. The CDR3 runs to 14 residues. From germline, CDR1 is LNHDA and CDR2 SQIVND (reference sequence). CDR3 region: CARSSPNRETEAFF. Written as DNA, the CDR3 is TGTGCCAGATCCAGCCCGAACAGGGAAACTGAAGCTTTCTTT.

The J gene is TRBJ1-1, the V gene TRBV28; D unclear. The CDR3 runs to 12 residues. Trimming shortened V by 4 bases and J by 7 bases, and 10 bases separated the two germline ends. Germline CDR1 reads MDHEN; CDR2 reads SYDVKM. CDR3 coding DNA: TGTGCCAGCAGTTCCCAAGGGCTTGAAGCTTTCTTT. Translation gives CASSSQGLEAFF.

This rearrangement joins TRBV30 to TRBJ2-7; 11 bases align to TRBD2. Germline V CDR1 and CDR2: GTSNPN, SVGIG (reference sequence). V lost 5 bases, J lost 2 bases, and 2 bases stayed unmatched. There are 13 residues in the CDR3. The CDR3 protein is CAWASGGPYEQYF. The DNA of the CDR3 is TGTGCCTGGGCTAGCGGGGGGCCCTACGAGCAGTACTTC.

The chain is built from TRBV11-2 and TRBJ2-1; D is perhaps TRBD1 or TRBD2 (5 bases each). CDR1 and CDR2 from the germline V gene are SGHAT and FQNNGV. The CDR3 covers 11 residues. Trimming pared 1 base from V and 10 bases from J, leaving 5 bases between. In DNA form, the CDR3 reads TGTGCCAGCAGCTTAGGGGGGGAGCAGTTCTTC. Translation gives CASSLGGEQFF. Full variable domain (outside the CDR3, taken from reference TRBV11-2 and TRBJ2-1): EAGVAQSPRYKIIEKRQSVAFWCNPISGHATLYWYQQILGQGPKLLIQFQNNGVVDDSQLPKDRFSAERLKGVDSTLKIQPAKLEDSAVYLCASSLGGEQFFGPGTRLTVL.

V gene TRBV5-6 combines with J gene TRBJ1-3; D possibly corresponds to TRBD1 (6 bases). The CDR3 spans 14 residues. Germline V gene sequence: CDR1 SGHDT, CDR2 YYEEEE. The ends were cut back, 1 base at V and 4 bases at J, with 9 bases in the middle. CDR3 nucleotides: TGTGCCAGCAGCTTGCAGGGGCCCGGAAACACCATATATTTT. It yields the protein CASSLQGPGNTIYF.

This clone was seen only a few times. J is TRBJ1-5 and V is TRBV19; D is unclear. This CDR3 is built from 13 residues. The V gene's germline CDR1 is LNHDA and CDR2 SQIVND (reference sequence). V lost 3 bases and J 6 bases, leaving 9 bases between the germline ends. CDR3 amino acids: CASSIEGPQPQHF. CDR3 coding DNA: TGTGCCAGTAGTATTGAGGGCCCTCAGCCCCAGCATTTT.